This is a list of T cell receptor beta chains from one sample in a study of cytotoxic CD8 clonotypes in ibrutinib-treated CLL. Clones were read by immunoSEQ multiplex PCR, and TCRdb kept only the in-frame ones, dropping some. Of around 140,000 clones in the sample, about 80% are singletons; the top ten hold approximately 30%. The sample here was PBMCs, taken after 12 months of ibrutinib treatment. All receptors come from a human donor with chronic lymphocytic leukemia. The CDR3 runs from the conserved cysteine through the conserved F or W. D genes are given only for firm matches. Clone size is stated in some rows and not others, as once, few, many or a class when expanded.

size	V	D	length	J	DNA	CDR3
NA	TRBV5-1	NA	15	TRBJ2-7	TGCGCCAGCAGCTTGGCGTGGGGTGGATCCTACGAGCAGTACTTC	CASSLAWGGSYEQYF
NA	TRBV18	NA	12	TRBJ2-7	TGTGCCAGCTCCCGGCACCCCTACGAGCAGTACTTC	CASSRHPYEQYF
NA	TRBV2	NA	15	TRBJ2-3	TGTGCCAGCAGTGGGAGCGGGTCTAGCACAGATACGCAGTATTTT	CASSGSGSSTDTQYF
few	TRBV7-9	NA	12	TRBJ1-1	TGTGCCAGCAGCTTACTCGGCACTGAAGCTTTCTTT	CASSLLGTEAFF
NA	TRBV5-4	NA	13	TRBJ2-7	TGTGCCAGCAGCCGCGGACAGAGCTACGAGCAGTACTTC	CASSRGQSYEQYF
NA	TRBV27	TRBD1	14	TRBJ1-1	TGTGCCAGCAGTGCCCGGACAGGGAACACTGAAGCTTTCTTT	CASSARTGNTEAFF
NA	TRBV28	NA	18	TRBJ2-3	TGTGCCAGCAGTCCAGAGACTATTTATACCGTCGGCACAGATACGCAGTATTTT	CASSPETIYTVGTDTQYF
NA	TRBV6-4	NA	14	TRBJ2-7	TGTGCCAGCAATTCTAGGGGACCGACCTACGAGCAGTACTTC	CASNSRGPTYEQYF
NA	TRBV7-2	NA	13	TRBJ2-2	TGTGCCAGCAGAAACCGACAGGCCGGGGAGCTGTTTTTT	CASRNRQAGELFF
NA	TRBV28	NA	16	TRBJ1-2	TGTGCCAGCAGTTTTAGGGCCAAGGGGGTGGGATATGGCTACACCTTC	CASSFRAKGVGYGYTF
NA	TRBV7-2	NA	15	TRBJ1-3	TGTGCCAGCAGCTTAGCCCCCTCGAATAAAAACACCATATATTTT	CASSLAPSNKNTIYF
NA	TRBV7-9	TRBD2	16	TRBJ2-1	TGTGCCAGCAGCCCTCCGCTAGCGGGAGTCCTACGCGAGCAGTTCTTC	CASSPPLAGVLREQFF
NA	TRBV9	NA	17	TRBJ2-2	TGTGCCAGCAGCGTAAGCCCGACAGGAAGAGGCACCGGGGAGCTGTTTTTT	CASSVSPTGRGTGELFF
NA	TRBV7-2	NA	14	TRBJ2-1	TGTGCCAGCAGCCCCGGGGTAGCGTCGGATGAGCAGTTCTTC	CASSPGVASDEQFF
NA	TRBV29-1	TRBD2	15	TRBJ2-2	TGCAGCGCCACACTACTAGCGGGAGCAACCGGGGAGCTGTTTTTT	CSATLLAGATGELFF
NA	TRBV30	NA	10	TRBJ1-1	TGTTCGGCGGTGAACACTGAAGCTTTCTTT	CSAVNTEAFF
NA	TRBV11-2	NA	11	TRBJ1-6	TGTGCCAGCAGCAGAGACGGCAGGGGCCACTTT	CASSRDGRGHF
NA	TRBV7-3	NA	15	TRBJ2-7	TGTGCCAGCAGCCCCTGGGGGGGGGCGTCCTACGAGCAGTACTTC	CASSPWGGASYEQYF
NA	TRBV27	NA	18	TRBJ1-4	TGTGCCAGCAGTTTCCGGCGAACCAACGCTGCAACTAATGAAAAACTGTTTTTT	CASSFRRTNAATNEKLFF
few	TRBV6-1	NA	15	TRBJ1-3	TGTGCCAGCAGTGAAAGGGCAGGGACTGGAAACACCATATATTTT	CASSERAGTGNTIYF
NA	TRBV5-4	TRBD2	16	TRBJ2-3	TGTGCCAGCAGCTTGCGATCAGCGGGGGGCACAGATACGCAGTATTTT	CASSLRSAGGTDTQYF
NA	TRBV18	NA	14	TRBJ1-1	TGTGCCAGCTCCTTAGGACAGCTGAACACTGAAGCTTTCTTT	CASSLGQLNTEAFF
NA	TRBV5-5	NA	15	TRBJ2-3	TGTGCCAGCAGCCTATCTAGCGCGGTCACAGATACGCAGTATTTT	CASSLSSAVTDTQYF
NA	TRBV7-9	TRBD2	17	TRBJ2-7	TGTGCCAGCAGCTTAGCCAAGACTAGCGGTTCTTCCTACGAGCAGTACTTC	CASSLAKTSGSSYEQYF
NA	TRBV18	NA	13	TRBJ1-1	TGTGCCAGCTCACCACGTCTGTCGGGTGAAGCTTTCTTT	CASSPRLSGEAFF
once	TRBV20-1	TRBD1	11	TRBJ1-1	TGCAGTGCTGCGGGGACAGCTGAAGCTTTCTTT	CSAAGTAEAFF
NA	TRBV7-3	NA	17	TRBJ2-7	TGTGCCAGCAGCTTGGCCGGTCAGGGGCTTGCGTCCTACGAGCAGTACTTC	CASSLAGQGLASYEQYF
once	TRBV6-1	NA	15	TRBJ2-7	TGTGCCAGCAGTGAAGCGCGCAAGGGGTACTACGAGCAGTACTTC	CASSEARKGYYEQYF
NA	TRBV21-1	NA	15	TRBJ2-7	TGTGCCAGCAGCAAGGGGACAGGGGGTACCTACGAGCAGTACTTC	CASSKGTGGTYEQYF
NA	TRBV11-2	NA	12	TRBJ1-1	TGTGCCAGCAGCTTCGGGAACACTGAAGCTTTCTTT	CASSFGNTEAFF
NA	TRBV18	NA	14	TRBJ1-1	TGTGCCAGCTCACCACCTAACAGGGACACTGAAGCTTTCTTT	CASSPPNRDTEAFF
NA	TRBV19	NA	14	TRBJ2-2	TGTGCCAGTAGTATCTCTCGGACGCCGGGAGAGCTGTTTTTT	CASSISRTPGELFF
NA	TRBV28	NA	15	TRBJ1-2	TGTGCCAGCAGTCAAAACCCAACCGTCAACTATGGCTACACCTTC	CASSQNPTVNYGYTF
few	TRBV21-1	NA	15	TRBJ2-5	TGTGCCAGCAGCATCTCCCGGGCTGGGCAAGAGACCCAGTACTTC	CASSISRAGQETQYF
once	TRBV5-4	TRBD1	14	TRBJ2-3	TGTGCCAGCAGCTTCGGCAGGGGGACAGATACGCAGTATTTT	CASSFGRGTDTQYF
NA	TRBV11-3	NA	14	TRBJ2-5	TGTGCCAGCAGCCCGACCCTAGTGCCAGAGACCCAGTACTTC	CASSPTLVPETQYF